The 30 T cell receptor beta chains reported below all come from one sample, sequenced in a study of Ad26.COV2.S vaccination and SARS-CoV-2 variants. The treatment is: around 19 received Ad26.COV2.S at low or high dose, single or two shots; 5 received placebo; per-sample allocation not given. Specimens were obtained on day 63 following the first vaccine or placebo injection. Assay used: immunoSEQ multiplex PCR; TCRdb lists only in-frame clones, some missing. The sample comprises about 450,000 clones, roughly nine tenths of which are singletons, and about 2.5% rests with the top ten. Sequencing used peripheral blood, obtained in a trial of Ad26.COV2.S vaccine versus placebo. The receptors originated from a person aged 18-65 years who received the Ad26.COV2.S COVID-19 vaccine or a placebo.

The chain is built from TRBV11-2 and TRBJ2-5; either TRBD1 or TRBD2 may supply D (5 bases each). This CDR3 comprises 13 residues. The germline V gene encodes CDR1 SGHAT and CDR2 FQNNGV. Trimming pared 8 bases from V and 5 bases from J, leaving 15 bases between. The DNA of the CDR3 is TGTGCCAGCGGAGAAAGGGGACGCGAGACCCAGTACTTC. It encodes CASGERGRETQYF.

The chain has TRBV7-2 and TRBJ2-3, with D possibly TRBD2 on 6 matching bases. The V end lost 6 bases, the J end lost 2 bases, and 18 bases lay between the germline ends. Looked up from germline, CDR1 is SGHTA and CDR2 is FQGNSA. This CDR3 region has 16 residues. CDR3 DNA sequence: TGTGCCAGCAGACTAGGGGCGGGGCGCCTCACAGATACGCAGTATTTT. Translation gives CASRLGAGRLTDTQYF.

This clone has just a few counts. CDR3 protein: CASSIYKGLNTEAFF. In nucleotides, the CDR3 is TGTGCCAGTAGTATCTACAAGGGCCTGAACACTGAAGCTTTCTTT. This rearrangement joins TRBV19 to TRBJ1-1; no clear D. The CDR3 sequence is 15 residues long. V gave up 3 bases and J gave up 0 bases, with 11 bases separating them. Germline CDR1 LNHDA, CDR2 SQIVND (reference sequence).

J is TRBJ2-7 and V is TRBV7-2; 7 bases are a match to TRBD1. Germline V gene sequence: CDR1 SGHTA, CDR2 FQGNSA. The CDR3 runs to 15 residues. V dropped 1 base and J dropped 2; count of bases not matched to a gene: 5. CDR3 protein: CASSLGPTGTYEQYF. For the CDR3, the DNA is TGTGCCAGCAGCTTAGGCCCGACAGGGACCTACGAGCAGTACTTC. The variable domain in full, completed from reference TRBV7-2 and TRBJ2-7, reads GAGVSQSPSNKVTEKGKDVELRCDPISGHTALYWYRQSLGQGLEFLIYFQGNSAPDKSGLPSDRFSAERTGGSVSTLTIQRTQQEDSAVYLCASSLGPTGTYEQYFGPGTRLTVT.

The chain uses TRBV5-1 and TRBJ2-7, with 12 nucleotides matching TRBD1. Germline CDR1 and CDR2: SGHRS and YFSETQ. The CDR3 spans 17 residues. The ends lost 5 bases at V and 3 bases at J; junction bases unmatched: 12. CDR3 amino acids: CASSWGQGAGSGYEQYF. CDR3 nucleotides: TGCGCCAGCAGTTGGGGACAGGGGGCGGGCTCTGGCTACGAGCAGTACTTC.

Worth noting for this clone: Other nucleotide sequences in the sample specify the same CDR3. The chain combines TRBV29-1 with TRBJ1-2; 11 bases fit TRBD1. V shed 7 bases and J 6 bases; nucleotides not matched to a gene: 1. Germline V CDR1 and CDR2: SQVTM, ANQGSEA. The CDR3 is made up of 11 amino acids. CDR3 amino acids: CSAGQGDGYTF. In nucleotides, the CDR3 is TGCAGCGCGGGACAGGGGGATGGCTACACCTTC.

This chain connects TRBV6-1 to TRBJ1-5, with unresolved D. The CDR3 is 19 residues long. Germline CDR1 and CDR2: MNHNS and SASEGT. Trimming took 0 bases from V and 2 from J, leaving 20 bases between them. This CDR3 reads CASSEAFRGIGYGNQPQHF. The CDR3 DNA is TGTGCCAGCAGTGAAGCATTTAGAGGGATCGGTTACGGCAATCAGCCCCAGCATTTT.

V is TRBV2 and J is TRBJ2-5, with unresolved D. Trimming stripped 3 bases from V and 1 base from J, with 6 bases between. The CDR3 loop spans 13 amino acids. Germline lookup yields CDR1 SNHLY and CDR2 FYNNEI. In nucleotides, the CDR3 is TGTGCCAGCAGTGACAGCTCCCAAGAGACCCAGTACTTC. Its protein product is CASSDSSQETQYF.

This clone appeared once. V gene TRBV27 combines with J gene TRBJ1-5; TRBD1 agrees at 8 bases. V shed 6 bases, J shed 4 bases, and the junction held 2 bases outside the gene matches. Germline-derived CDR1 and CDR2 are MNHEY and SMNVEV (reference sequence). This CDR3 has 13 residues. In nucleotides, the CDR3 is TGTGCCAGCAGGGACAGGGAAAATCAGCCCCAGCATTTT. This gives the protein CASRDRENQPQHF.

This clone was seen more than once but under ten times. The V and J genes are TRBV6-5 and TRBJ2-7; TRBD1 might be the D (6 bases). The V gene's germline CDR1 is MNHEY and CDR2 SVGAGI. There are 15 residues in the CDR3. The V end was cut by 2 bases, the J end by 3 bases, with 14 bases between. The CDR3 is CASSYIQGQFYEQYF. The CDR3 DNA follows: TGTGCCAGCAGTTACATACAGGGACAATTCTACGAGCAGTACTTC.

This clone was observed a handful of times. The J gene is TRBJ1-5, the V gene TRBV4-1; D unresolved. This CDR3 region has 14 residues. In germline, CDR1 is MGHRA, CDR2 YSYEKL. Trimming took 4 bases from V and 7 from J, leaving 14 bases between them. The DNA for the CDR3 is TGCGCCAGCAGCCCCCAAACCACCGGGCAGCCCCAGCATTTT. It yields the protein CASSPQTTGQPQHF.

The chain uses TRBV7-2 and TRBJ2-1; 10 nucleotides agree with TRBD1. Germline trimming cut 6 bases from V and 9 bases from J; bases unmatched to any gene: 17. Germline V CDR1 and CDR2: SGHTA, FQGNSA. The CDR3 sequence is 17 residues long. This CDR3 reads CASRAARRQGAGSEQFF. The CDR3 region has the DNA TGTGCCAGCAGAGCCGCCCGGCGACAGGGGGCGGGAAGTGAGCAGTTCTTC.

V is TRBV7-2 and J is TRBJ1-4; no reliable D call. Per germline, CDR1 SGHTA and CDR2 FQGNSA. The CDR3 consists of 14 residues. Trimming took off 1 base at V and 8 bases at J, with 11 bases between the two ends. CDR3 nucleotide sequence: TGTGCCAGCAGCTTAGGGTTGGTGAGGGAAAAACTGTTTTTT. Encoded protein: CASSLGLVREKLFF.

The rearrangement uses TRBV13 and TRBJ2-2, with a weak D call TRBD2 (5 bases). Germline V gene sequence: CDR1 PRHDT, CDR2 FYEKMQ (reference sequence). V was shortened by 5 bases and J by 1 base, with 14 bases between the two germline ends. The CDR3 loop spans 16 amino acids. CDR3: CASSLTFEGNTGELFF. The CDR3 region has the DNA TGTGCCAGCAGCCTAACTTTTGAGGGGAACACCGGGGAGCTGTTTTTT. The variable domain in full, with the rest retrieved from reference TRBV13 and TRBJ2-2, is AAGVIQSPRHLIKEKRETATLKCYPIPRHDTVYWYQQGPGQDPQFLISFYEKMQSDKGSIPDRFSAQQFSDYHSELNMSSLELGDSALYFCASSLTFEGNTGELFFGEGSRLTVL.

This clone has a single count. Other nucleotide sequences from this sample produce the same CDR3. CDR3 in amino acids: CASSVEGDAYNEQFF. CDR3 nucleotide sequence: TGTGCCAGCAGCGTAGAGGGAGACGCCTACAATGAGCAGTTCTTC. The chain couples TRBV9 to TRBJ2-1, with D possibly being TRBD2 (5 bases). Per the germline V gene, CDR1 is SGDLS and CDR2 is YYNGEE. This CDR3 contains 15 residues. The V end was cut by 0 bases, the J end by 2 bases, with 9 bases between.

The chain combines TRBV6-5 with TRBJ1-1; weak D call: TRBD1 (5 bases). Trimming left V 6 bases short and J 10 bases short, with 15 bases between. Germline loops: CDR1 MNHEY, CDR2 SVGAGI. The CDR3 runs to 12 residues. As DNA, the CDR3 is TGTGCCAGCAGACTTCCCGGGGGTGTAGCTTTCTTT. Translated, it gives CASRLPGGVAFF.

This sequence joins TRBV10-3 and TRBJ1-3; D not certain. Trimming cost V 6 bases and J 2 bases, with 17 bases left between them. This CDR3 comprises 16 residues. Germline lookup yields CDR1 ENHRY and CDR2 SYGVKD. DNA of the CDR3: TGTGCCATCAGCCGGACTGTCGATAGGGCTGGAAACACCATATATTTT. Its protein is CAISRTVDRAGNTIYF.

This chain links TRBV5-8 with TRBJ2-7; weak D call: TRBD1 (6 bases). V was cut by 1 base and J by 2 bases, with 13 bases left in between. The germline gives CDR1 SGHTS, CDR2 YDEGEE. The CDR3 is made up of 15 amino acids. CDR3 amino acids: CASSLYGTYTYEQYF. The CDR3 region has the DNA TGTGCCAGCAGCTTGTACGGGACATATACCTACGAGCAGTACTTC.

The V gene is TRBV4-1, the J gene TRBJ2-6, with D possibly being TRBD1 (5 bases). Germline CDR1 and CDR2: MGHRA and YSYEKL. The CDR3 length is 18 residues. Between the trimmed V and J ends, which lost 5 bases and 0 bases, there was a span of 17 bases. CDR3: CASSYTRGAASGANVLTF. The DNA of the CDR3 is TGCGCCAGCAGCTATACAAGGGGCGCGGCCTCTGGGGCCAACGTCCTGACTTTC.

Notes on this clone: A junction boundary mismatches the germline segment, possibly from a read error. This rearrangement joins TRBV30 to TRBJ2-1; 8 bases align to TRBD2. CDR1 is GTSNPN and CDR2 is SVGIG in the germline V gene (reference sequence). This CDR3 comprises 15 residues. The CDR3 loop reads CAWSVLGLAYNEQFF. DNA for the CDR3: TGTGCCTGGAGTGTACTAGGACTAGCCTATAATGAGCAGTTCTTC.

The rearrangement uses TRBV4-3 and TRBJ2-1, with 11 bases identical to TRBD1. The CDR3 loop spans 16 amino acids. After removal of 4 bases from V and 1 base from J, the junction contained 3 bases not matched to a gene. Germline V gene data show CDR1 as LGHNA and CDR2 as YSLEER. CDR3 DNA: TGCGCCAGCAGCCGGGACAGGGGGTTTTCCTACAATGAGCAGTTCTTC. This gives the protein CASSRDRGFSYNEQFF.

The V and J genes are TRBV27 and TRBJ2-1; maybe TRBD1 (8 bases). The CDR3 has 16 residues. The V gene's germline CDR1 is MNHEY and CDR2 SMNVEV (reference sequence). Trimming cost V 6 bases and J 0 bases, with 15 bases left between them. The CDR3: CASRYRGGSSYNEQFF. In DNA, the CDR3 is TGTGCCAGCAGATACAGGGGGGGAAGCTCCTACAATGAGCAGTTCTTC.

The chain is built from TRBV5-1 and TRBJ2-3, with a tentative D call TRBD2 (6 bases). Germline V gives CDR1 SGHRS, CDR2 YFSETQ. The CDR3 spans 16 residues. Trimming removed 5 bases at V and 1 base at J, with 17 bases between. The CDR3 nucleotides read TGCGCCAGCAGACTCCTACGGGGGTTAGGCACAGATACGCAGTATTTT. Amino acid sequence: CASRLLRGLGTDTQYF.

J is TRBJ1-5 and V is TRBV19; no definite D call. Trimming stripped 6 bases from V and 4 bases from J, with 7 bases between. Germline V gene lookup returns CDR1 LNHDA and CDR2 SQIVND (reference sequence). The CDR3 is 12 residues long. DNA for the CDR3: TGTGCCAGTAGAGGCCGGAATCAGCCCCAGCATTTT. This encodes CASRGRNQPQHF.

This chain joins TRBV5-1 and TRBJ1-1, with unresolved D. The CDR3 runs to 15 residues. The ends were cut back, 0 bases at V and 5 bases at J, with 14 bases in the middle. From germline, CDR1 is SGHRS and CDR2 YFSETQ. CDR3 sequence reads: CASSLALGSVTEAFF. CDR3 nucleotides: TGCGCCAGCAGCTTGGCTTTAGGGTCGGTTACTGAAGCTTTCTTT.

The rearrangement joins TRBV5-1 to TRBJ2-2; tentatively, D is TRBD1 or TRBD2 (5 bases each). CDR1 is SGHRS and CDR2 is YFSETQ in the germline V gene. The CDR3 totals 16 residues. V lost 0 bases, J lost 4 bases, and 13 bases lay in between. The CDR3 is CASSLGARGPTGELFF. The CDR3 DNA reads TGCGCCAGCAGCTTGGGAGCCCGGGGACCCACCGGGGAGCTGTTTTTT.

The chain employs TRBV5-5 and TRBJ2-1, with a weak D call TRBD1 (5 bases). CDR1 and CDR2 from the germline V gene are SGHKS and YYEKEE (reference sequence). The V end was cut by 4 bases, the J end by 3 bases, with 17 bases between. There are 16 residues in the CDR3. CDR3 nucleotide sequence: TGTGCCAGCAGCCTACAGGCGTCCTCCTTCTACAATGAGCAGTTCTTC. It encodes CASSLQASSFYNEQFF.

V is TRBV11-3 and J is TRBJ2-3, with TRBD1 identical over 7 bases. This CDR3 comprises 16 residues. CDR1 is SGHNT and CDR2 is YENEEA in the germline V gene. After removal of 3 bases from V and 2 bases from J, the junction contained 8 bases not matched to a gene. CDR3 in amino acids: CASSFGTGVNTDTQYF. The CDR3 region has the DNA TGTGCCAGCAGCTTCGGTACAGGGGTCAACACAGATACGCAGTATTTT.

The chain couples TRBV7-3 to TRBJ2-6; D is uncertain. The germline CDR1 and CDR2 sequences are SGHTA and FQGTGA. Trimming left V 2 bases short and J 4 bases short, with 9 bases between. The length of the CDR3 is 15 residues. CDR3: CASSLSRSGANVLTF. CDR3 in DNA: TGTGCCAGCAGCTTATCGAGGTCAGGGGCCAACGTCCTGACTTTC.

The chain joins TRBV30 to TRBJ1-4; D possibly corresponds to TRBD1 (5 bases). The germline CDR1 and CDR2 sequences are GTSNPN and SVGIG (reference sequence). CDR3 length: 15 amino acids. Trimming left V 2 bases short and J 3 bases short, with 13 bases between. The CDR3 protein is CAWSSLRTPNEKLFF. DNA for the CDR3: TGTGCCTGGAGTTCCCTACGGACACCTAATGAAAAACTGTTTTTT.